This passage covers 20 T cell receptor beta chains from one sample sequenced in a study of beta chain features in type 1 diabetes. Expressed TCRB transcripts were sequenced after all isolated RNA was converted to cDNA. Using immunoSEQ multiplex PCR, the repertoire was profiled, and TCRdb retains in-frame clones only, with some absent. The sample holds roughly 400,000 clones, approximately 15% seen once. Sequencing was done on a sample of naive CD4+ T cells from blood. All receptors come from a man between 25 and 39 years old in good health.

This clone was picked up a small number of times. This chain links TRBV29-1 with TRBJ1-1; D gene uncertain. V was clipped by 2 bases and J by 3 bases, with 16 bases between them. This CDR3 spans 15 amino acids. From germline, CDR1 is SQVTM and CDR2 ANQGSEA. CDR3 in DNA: TGCAGCGTTGAATTAATCGGGTTTCGACACACTGAAGCTTTCTTT. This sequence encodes CSVELIGFRHTEAFF. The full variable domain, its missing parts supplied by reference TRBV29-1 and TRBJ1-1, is SAVISQKPSRDICQRGTSLTIQCQVDSQVTMMFWYRQQPGQSLTLIATANQGSEATYESGFVIDKFPISRPNLTFSTLTVSNMSPEDSSIYLCSVELIGFRHTEAFFGQGTRLTVV.

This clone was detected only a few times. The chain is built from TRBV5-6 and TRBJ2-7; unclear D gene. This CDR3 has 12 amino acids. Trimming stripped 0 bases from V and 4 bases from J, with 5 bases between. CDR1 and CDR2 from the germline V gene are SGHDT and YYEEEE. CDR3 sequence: CASSLERYEQYF. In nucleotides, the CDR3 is TGTGCCAGCAGCTTGGAGAGGTACGAGCAGTACTTC.

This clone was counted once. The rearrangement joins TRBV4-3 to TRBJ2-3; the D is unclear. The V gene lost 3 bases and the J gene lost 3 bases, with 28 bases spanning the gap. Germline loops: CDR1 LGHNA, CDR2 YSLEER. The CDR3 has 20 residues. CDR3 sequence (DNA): TGCGCCAGCAGCCAGGAGACCGACATTCGGGCGCCAGCCTTAACAGATACGCAGTATTTT. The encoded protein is CASSQETDIRAPALTDTQYF.

The CDR3 loop reads CASSLAVSYEQYV. CDR3 nucleotides: TGTGCCAGCAGCTTAGCTGTGAGTTACGAGCAGTACGTC. This rearrangement joins TRBV7-8 to TRBJ2-7; D gene ambiguous. Germline V gene sequence: CDR1 SGHVS, CDR2 FQNEAQ. The CDR3 length is 13 residues. Trimming removed 0 bases at V and 4 bases at J, with 7 bases between.

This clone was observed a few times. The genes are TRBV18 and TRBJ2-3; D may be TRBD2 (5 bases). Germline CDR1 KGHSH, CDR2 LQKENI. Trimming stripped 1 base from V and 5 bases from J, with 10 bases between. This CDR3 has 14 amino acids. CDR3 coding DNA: TGTGCCAGCTCACCACAAACGGCGGGAGATACGCAGTATTTT. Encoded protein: CASSPQTAGDTQYF. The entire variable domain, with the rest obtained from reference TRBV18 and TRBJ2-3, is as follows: NAGVMQNPRHLVRRRGQEARLRCSPMKGHSHVYWYRQLPEEGLKFMVYLQKENIIDESGMPKERFSAEFPKEGPSILRIQQVVRGDSAAYFCASSPQTAGDTQYFGPGTRLTVL.

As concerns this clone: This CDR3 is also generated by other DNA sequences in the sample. The CDR3 region is CASSVAASSYNEQFF. CDR3 nucleotide sequence: TGTGCCAGCAGCGTAGCAGCGAGCTCCTACAATGAGCAGTTCTTC. V and J are TRBV9 and TRBJ2-1; D not resolved. The CDR3 is 15 amino acids. In germline, CDR1 is SGDLS, CDR2 YYNGEE. The ends were cut back, 0 bases at V and 0 bases at J, with 7 bases in the middle.

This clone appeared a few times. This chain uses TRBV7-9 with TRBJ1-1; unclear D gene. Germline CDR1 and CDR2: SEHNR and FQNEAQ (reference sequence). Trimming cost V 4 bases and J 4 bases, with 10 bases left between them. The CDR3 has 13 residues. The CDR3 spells CASSYVEATEAFF. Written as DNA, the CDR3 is TGTGCCAGCAGCTACGTTGAGGCCACTGAAGCTTTCTTT.

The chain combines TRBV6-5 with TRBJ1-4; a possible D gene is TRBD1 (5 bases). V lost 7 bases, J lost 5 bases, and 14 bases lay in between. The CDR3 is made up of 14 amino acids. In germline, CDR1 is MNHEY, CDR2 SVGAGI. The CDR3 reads CASTKTQGNEKLFF. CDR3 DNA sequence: TGTGCCAGCACCAAAACCCAGGGAAATGAAAAACTGTTTTTT.

The DNA for the CDR3 is TGTGCCAGCTCACCTAGCGGGAGGACCTACGAGCAGTACGTC. It translates to CASSPSGRTYEQYV. The chain couples TRBV18 to TRBJ2-7, with 10 bases matching TRBD2. From germline, CDR1 is KGHSH and CDR2 LQKENI. With V trimmed by 3 bases and J by 2 bases, 1 base remained unmatched. This CDR3 comprises 14 residues.

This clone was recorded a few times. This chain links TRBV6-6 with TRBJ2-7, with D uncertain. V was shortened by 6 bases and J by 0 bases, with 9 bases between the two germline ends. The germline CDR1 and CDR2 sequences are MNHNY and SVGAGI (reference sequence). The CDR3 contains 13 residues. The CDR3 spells CASSHLSSYEQYV. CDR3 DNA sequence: TGTGCCAGCAGCCACCTTAGCTCCTACGAGCAGTACGTC.

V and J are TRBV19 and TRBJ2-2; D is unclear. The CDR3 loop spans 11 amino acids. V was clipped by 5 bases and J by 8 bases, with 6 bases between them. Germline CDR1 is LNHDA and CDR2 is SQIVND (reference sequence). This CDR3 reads CASSWVGELFF. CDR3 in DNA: TGTGCCAGTAGTTGGGTTGGGGAGCTGTTTTTT.

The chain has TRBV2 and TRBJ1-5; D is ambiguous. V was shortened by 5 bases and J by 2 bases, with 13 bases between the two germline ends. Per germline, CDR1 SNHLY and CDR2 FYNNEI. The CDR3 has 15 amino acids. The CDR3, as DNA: TGTGCCAGCAGTTTGATGGGAAAGGGCAATCAGCCCCAGCATTTT. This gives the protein CASSLMGKGNQPQHF. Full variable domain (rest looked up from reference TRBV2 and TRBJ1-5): EPEVTQTPSHQVTQMGQEVILRCVPISNHLYFYWYRQILGQKVEFLVSFYNNEISEKSEIFDDQFSVERPDGSNFTLKIRSTKLEDSAMYFCASSLMGKGNQPQHFGDGTRLSIL.

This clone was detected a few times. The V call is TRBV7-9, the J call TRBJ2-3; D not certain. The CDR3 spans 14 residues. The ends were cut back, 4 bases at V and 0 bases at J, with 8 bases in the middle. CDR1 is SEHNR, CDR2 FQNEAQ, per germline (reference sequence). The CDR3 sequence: CASSYNPSTDTQYF. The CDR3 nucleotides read TGTGCCAGCAGCTATAACCCTAGCACAGATACGCAGTATTTT.

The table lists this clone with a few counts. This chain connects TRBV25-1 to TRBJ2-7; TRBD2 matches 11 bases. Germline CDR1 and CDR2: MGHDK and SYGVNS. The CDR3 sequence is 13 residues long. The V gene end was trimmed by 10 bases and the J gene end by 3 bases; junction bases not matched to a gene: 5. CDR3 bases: TGTGCCACTAGCGGGGGGCGAGACTACGAGCAGTACTTC. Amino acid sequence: CATSGGRDYEQYF.

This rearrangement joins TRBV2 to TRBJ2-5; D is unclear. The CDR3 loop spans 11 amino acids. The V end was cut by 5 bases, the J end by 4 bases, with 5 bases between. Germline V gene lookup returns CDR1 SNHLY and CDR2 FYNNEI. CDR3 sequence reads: CASSPLETQYF. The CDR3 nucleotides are TGTGCCAGCAGTCCCTTAGAGACCCAGTACTTC.

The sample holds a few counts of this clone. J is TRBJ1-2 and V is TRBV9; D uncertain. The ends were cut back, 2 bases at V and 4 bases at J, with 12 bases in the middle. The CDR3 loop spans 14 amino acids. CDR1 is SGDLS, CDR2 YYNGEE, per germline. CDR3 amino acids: CASSVGTVPYGYTF. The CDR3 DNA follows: TGTGCCAGCAGCGTGGGCACCGTCCCCTATGGCTACACCTTC.

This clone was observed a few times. CDR3 sequence (DNA): TGTGCTAGTGGTTTGCCCCGCGCGGGACTAGCGCCAGATACGCAGTATTTT. Protein product: CASGLPRAGLAPDTQYF. This chain joins TRBV12-5 and TRBJ2-3, with 10 positions matching TRBD2. Per germline, CDR1 LGHNT and CDR2 FRNRAP. This CDR3 has 17 amino acids. V was pared by 2 bases and J by 4 bases, with 9 bases of the junction left unmatched.

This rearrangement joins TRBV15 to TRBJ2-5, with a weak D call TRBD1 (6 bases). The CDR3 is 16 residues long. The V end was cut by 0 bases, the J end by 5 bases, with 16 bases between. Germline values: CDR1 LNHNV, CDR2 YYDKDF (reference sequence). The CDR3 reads CATSRDAQGGTETQYF. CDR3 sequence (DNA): TGTGCCACCAGCAGAGATGCACAGGGTGGTACGGAGACCCAGTACTTC.

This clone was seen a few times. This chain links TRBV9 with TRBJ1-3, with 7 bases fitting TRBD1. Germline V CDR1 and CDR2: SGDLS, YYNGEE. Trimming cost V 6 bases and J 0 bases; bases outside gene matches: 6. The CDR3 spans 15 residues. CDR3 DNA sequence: TGTGCCAGCACCGAAGGGGGCAGCTCTGGAAACACCATATATTTT. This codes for CASTEGGSSGNTIYF.

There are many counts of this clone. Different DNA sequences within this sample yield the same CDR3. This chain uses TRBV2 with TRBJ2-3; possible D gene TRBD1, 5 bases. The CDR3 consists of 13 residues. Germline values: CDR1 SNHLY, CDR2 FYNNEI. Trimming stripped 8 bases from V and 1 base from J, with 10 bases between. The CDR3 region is CASRDRGTDTQYF. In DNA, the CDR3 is TGTGCCAGCCGAGACAGAGGCACAGATACGCAGTATTTT.